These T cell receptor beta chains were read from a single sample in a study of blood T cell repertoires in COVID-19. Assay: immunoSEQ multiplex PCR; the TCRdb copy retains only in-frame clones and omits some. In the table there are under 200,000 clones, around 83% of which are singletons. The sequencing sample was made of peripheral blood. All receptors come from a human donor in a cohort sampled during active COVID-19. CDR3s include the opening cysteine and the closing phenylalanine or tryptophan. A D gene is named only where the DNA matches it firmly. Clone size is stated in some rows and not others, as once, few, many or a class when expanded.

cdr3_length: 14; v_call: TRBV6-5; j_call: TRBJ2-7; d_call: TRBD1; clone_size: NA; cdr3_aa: CASSPGTGRYEQYF; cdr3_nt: TGTGCCAGCAGTCCCGGGACAGGGAGGTACGAGCAGTACTTC
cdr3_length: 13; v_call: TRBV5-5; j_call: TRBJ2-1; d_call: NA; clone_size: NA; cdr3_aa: CASSLTEYNEQFF; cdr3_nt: TGTGCCAGCAGCTTGACAGAATACAATGAGCAGTTCTTC
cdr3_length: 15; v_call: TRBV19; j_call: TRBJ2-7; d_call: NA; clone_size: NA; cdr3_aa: CASSISPGEFYEQYF; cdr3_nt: TGTGCCAGTAGTATTTCCCCAGGGGAGTTCTACGAGCAGTACTTC
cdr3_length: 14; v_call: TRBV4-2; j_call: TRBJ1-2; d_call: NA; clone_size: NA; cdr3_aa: CASSSRDNYRGYTF; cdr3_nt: TGTGCCAGCAGCTCCCGGGACAATTATAGGGGCTACACCTTC
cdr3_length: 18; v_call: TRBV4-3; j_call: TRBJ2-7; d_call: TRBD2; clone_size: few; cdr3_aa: CASSQDIDPVSGGYEQYF; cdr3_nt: TGCGCCAGCAGCCAAGATATAGACCCCGTTAGCGGGGGGTACGAGCAGTACTTC
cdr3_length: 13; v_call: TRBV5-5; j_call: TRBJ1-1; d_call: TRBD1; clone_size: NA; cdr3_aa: CASSSGQETEAFF; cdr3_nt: TGTGCCAGCAGCTCAGGACAGGAGACTGAAGCTTTCTTT
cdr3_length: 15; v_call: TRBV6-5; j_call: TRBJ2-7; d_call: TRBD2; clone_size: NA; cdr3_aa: CASSYSGLSGSEQYF; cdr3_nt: TGTGCCAGCAGTTACTCGGGACTAAGTGGGAGCGAGCAGTACTTC
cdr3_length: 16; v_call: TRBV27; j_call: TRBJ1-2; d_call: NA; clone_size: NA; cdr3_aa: CASSPTGTLINYGYTF; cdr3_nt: TGTGCCAGCAGTCCAACAGGTACCCTAATCAACTATGGCTACACCTTC
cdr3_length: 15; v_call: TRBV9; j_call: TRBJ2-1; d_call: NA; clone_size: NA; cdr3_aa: CASSVDGGSYNEQFF; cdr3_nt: TGTGCCAGCAGCGTAGACGGGGGATCCTACAATGAGCAGTTCTTC
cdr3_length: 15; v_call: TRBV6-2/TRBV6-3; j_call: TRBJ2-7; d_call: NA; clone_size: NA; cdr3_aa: CASSLLALLYYEQYF; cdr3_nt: TGTGCCAGCAGTCTCCTAGCGCTACTTTACTACGAGCAGTACTTC
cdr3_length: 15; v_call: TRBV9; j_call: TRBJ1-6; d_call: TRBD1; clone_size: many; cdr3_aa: CASSYGQGGNSPLHF; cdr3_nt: TGTGCCAGCAGCTACGGACAGGGAGGGAATTCACCCCTCCACTTT
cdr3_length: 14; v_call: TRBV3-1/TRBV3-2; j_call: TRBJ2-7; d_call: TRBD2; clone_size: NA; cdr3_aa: CASSQETSGNEQYF; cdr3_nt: TGTGCCAGCAGCCAAGAGACTAGCGGGAACGAGCAGTACTTC
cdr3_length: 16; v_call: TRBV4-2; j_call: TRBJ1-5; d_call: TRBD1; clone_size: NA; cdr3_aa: CASSLTGQGGNQPQHF; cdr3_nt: TGTGCCAGCAGCCTTACCGGCCAGGGGGGCAATCAGCCCCAGCATTTT
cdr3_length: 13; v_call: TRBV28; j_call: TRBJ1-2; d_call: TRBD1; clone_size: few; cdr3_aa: CASSPTGRGGYTF; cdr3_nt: TGTGCCAGCAGTCCGACAGGGCGTGGTGGCTACACCTTC
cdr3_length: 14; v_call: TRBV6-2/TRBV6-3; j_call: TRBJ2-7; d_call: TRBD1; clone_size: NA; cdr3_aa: CASSPDRGVYEQYF; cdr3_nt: TGTGCCAGCAGCCCCGACAGGGGAGTCTACGAGCAGTACTTC
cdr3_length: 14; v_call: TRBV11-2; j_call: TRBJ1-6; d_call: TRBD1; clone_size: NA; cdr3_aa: CASSWTGGNSPLHF; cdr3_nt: TGTGCCAGCAGCTGGACAGGGGGTAATTCACCCCTCCACTTT
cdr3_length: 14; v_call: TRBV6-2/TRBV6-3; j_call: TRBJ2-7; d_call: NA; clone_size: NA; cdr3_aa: CASSYDGHSYEQYF; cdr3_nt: TGTGCCAGCAGTTATGACGGACACTCCTACGAGCAGTACTTC
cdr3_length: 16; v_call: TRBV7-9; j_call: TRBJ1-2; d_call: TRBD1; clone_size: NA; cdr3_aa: CASSPGGQGLVRGYTF; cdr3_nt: TGTGCCAGCAGCCCCGGGGGACAGGGGCTTGTAAGAGGCTACACCTTC
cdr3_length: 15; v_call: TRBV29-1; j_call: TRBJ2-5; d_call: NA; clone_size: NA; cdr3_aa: CSVTQQVYPQETQYF; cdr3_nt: TGCAGCGTAACTCAACAGGTCTACCCTCAAGAGACCCAGTACTTC
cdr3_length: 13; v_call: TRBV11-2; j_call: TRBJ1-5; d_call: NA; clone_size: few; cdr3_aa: CASSYSEGQPQHF; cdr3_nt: TGTGCCAGCAGCTACTCGGAGGGTCAGCCCCAGCATTTT
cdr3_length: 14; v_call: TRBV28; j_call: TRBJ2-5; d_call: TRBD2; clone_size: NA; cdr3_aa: CASNMAGVGETQYF; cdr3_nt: TGTGCCAGCAACATGGCGGGAGTGGGAGAGACCCAGTACTTC
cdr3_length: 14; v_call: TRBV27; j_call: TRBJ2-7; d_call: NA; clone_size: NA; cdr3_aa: CASSFAGQRYEQYF; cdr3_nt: TGTGCCAGCAGTTTTGCGGGACAGCGCTACGAGCAGTACTTC
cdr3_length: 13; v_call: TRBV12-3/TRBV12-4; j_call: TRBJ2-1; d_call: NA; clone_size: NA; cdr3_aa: CASSRGSLWEQFF; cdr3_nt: TGTGCCAGCAGCCGCGGGTCCCTTTGGGAGCAGTTCTTC
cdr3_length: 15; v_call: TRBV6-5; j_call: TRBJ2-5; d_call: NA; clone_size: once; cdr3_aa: CASSYEPSRGETQYF; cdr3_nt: TGTGCCAGCAGTTATGAGCCTTCCCGGGGGGAGACCCAGTACTTC
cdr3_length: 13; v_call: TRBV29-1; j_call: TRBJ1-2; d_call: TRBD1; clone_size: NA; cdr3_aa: CSAAGGQGYGYTF; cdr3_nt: TGCAGCGCCGCCGGGGGACAGGGTTATGGCTACACCTTC
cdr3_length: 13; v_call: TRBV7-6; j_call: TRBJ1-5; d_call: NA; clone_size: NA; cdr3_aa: CASSLGLDQPQHF; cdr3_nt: TGTGCCAGCAGCCTTGGGCTGGATCAGCCCCAGCATTTT
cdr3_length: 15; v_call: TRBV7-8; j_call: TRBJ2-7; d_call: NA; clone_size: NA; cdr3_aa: CASSLRRGPSYEQYF; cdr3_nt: TGTGCCAGCAGCTTACGGCGGGGGCCATCCTACGAGCAGTACTTC
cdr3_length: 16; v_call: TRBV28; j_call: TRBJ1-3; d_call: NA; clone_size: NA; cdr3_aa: CASSSPGTKGRNTIYF; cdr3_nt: TGTGCCAGCAGTTCCCCAGGGACAAAGGGTAGAAACACCATATATTTT
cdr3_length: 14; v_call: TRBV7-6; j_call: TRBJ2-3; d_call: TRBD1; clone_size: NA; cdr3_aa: CASSVDRAPDTQYF; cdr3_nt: TGTGCCAGCAGCGTAGACAGGGCCCCAGATACGCAGTATTTT
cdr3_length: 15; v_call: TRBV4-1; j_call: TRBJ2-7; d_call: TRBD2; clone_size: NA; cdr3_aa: CASSQVLAGRGEQYF; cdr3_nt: TGCGCCAGCAGCCAGGTGTTAGCGGGACGGGGCGAGCAGTACTTC
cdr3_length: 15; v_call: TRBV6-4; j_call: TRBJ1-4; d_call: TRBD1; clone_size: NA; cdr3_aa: CASSVSGQGNEKLFF; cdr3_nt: TGTGCCAGCAGTGTCTCGGGACAGGGGAATGAAAAACTGTTTTTT
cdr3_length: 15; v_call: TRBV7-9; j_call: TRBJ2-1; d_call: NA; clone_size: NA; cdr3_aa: CASSLAGPTRDEQFF; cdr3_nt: TGTGCCAGCAGCTTAGCGGGCCCCACTAGGGATGAGCAGTTCTTC
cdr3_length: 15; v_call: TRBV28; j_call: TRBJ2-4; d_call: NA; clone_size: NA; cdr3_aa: CASSFWSAPGNIQYF; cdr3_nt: TGTGCCAGCAGTTTCTGGTCAGCCCCAGGGAACATTCAGTACTTC
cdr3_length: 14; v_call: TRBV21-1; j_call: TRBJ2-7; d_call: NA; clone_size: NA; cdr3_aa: CASSPDKKSYEQYF; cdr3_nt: TGTGCCAGCAGCCCGGACAAAAAGTCCTACGAGCAGTACTTC
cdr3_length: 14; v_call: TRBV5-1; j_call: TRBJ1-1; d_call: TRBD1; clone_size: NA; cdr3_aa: CASRGQGMNTEAFF; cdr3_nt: TGCGCCAGCAGGGGACAGGGGATGAACACTGAAGCTTTCTTT
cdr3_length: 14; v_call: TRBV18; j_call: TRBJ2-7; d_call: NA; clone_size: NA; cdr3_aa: CASSPETVSYEQYF; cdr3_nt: TGTGCCAGCTCACCAGAGACAGTGTCCTACGAGCAGTACTTC
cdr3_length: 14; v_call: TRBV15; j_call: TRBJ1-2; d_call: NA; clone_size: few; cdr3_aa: CATSREGGNYGYTF; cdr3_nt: TGTGCCACCAGCAGAGAGGGGGGTAACTATGGCTACACCTTC
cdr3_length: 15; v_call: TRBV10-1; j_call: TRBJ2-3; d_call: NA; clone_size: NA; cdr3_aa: CASSEGTGSTDTQYF; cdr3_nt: TGCGCCAGCAGTGAGGGAACAGGGAGCACAGATACGCAGTATTTT
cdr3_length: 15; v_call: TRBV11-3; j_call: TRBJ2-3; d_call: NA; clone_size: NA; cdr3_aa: CASSFSDARSDTQYF; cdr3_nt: TGTGCCAGCAGCTTTTCGGATGCTAGATCAGATACGCAGTATTTT
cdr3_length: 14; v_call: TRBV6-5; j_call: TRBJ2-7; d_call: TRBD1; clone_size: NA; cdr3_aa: CASTQGALIYEQYF; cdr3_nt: TGTGCCAGCACCCAGGGGGCCCTAATCTACGAGCAGTACTTC
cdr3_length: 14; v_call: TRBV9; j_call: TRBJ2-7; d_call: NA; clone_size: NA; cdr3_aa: CASSVEPGAYEQYF; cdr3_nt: TGTGCCAGCAGCGTAGAACCAGGGGCCTACGAGCAGTACTTC
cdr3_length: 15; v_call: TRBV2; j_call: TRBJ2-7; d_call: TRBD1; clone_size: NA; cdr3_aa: CASTGRTGSAYEQYF; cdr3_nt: TGTGCCAGCACGGGAAGGACAGGGAGTGCCTACGAGCAGTACTTC
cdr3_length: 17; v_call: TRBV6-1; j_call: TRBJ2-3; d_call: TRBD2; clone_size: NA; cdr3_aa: CASSEVGGGAFSDTQYF; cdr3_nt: TGTGCCAGCAGTGAAGTCGGCGGGGGGGCATTTTCGGATACGCAGTATTTT
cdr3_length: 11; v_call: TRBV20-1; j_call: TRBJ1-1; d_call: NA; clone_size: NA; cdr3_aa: CSADGDTEAFF; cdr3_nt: TGCAGTGCTGACGGAGACACTGAAGCTTTCTTT
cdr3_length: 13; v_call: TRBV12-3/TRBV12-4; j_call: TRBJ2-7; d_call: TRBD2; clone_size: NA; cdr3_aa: CASSRREVYEQYF; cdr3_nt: TGTGCCAGCAGTAGACGGGAGGTCTACGAGCAGTACTTC
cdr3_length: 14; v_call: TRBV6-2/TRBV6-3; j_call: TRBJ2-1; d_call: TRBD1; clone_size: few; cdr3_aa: CASSPDRLYNEQFF; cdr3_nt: TGTGCCAGCAGTCCGGACAGGTTATACAATGAGCAGTTCTTC
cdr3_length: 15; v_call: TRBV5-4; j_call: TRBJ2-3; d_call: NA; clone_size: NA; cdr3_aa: CASSLLTSSTDTQYF; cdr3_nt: TGTGCCAGCAGCTTACTCACTTCTAGCACAGATACGCAGTATTTT
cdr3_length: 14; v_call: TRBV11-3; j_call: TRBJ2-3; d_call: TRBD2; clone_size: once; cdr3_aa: CASSGTSGSDTQYF; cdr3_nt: TGTGCCAGCAGCGGGACTAGCGGATCAGATACGCAGTATTTT
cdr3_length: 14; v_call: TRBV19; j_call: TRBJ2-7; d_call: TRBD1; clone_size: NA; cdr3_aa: CASSVTTGAYEQYF; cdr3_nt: TGTGCCAGTAGTGTTACCACAGGGGCCTACGAGCAGTACTTC
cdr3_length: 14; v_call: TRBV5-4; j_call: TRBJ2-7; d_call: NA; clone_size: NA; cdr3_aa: CASSLNGGTYEQYF; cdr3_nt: TGTGCCAGCAGCTTGAACGGGGGAACCTACGAGCAGTACTTC
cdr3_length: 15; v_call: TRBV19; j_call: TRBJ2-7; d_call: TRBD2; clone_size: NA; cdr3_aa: CASSPGTSGAYEQYF; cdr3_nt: TGTGCCAGTAGTCCTGGGACTAGCGGGGCCTACGAGCAGTACTTC
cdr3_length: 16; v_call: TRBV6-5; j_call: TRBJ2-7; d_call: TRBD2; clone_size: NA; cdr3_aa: CASSYSYRAGAYEQYF; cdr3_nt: TGTGCCAGCAGTTACTCATACCGAGCGGGGGCCTACGAGCAGTACTTC
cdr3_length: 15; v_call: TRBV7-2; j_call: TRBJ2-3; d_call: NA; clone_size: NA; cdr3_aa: CASSLARTSTDTQYF; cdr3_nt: TGTGCCAGCAGCTTAGCGCGGACTAGCACAGATACGCAGTATTTT
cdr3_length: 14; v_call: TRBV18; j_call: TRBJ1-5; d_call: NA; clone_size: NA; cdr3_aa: CASSPNARDQPQHF; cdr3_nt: TGTGCCAGCTCACCAAACGCCAGGGATCAGCCCCAGCATTTT
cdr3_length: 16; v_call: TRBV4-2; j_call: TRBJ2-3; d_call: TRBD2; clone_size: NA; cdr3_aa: CASSQTRSGGEDTQYF; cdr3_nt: TGTGCCAGCAGCCAGACGCGAAGCGGGGGGGAAGATACGCAGTATTTT
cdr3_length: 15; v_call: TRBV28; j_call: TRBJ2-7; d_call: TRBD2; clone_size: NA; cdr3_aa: CASRPTSGSLYEQYF; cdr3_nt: TGTGCCAGCAGGCCCACTAGCGGGAGTCTTTACGAGCAGTACTTC
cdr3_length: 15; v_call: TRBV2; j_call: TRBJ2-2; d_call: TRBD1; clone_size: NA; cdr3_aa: CASRAGTGFIGELFF; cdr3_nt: TGTGCCAGCAGGGCCGGGACAGGGTTCATCGGGGAGCTGTTTTTT
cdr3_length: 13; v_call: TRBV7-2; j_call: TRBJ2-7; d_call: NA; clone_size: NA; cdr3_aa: CASSSAGTYEQYF; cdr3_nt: TGTGCCAGCAGCTCAGCCGGGACCTACGAGCAGTACTTC
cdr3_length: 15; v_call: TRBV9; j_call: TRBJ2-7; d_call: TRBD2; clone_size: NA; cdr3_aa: CASSVSGGDSYEQYF; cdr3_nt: TGTGCCAGCAGCGTAAGCGGGGGTGACTCCTACGAGCAGTACTTC
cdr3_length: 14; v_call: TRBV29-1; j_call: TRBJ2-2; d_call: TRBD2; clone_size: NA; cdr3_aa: CSASGRKNTGELFF; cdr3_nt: TGCAGCGCTAGCGGGAGGAAGAACACCGGGGAGCTGTTTTTT